The clone carrying this T cell receptor beta chain was picked up a small number of times. With each sample, at least 5 micrograms of total RNA were extracted. This entry belongs to a study of blood T cells in healthy people across ages. A J-beta primer mix and a sample-barcoded 5' primer were used in a second PCR of about 7 to 12 cycles. TCRdb re-derived calls from the 5' RACE reads in MiXCR, one entry per CDR3 protein. The repertoire holds some 890,000 distinct CDR3 sequences, almost 30% seen once, with roughly 10% in the top ten. The V end lost 0 bases, the J end lost 1 base, and 7 bases lay between the germline ends. CDR3 size: 14 residues. Germline V gene lookup returns CDR1 SGDLS and CDR2 YYNGEE. This sample was also put to use in a study of T cells of mothers and their children. Per that study: Second-round PCR products received sample barcodes and 2-4 random nucleotides from the M1S primer. Across the analysis, no persistent microchimeric T cell clones were detected.

The V call is TRBV9, the J call TRBJ1-1; D is unclear. The sequence came from a woman aged 40 to 50 in good health. Sequenced sample: blood. The CDR3: CASSVVETNTEAFF. In DNA form, the CDR3 reads TGTGCCAGCAGCGTAGTCGAGACGAACACTGAAGCTTTCTTT. The variable domain in full, with the rest retrieved from reference TRBV9 and TRBJ1-1, is DSGVTQTPKHLITATGQRVTLRCSPRSGDLSVYWYQQSLDQGLQFLIQYYNGEERAKGNILERFSAQQFPDLHSELNLSSLELGDSALYFCASSVVETNTEAFFGQGTRLTVV.